The clone carrying this T cell receptor (beta chain) has just one count. Generated by immunoSEQ multiplex PCR, the TCRdb table keeps only in-frame clones and is missing some. This table holds around 79,000 clones, roughly 91% found once. These data originate in a study of technical replicates of blood from four donors. This CDR3 contains 12 residues. Trimming stripped 2 bases from V and 7 bases from J, with 8 bases between. Germline values: CDR1 MRHNA, CDR2 SNTAGT. The sample consisted of T cells isolated from PBMCs. The source of this sequence is a human donor in good health. This chain joins TRBV6-4 and TRBJ2-5; D is perhaps TRBD2 (6 bases). CDR3 nucleotides: TGTGCCAGCAGTGACATGGGGGGGACCCAGTACTTC. Translated: CASSDMGGTQYF.